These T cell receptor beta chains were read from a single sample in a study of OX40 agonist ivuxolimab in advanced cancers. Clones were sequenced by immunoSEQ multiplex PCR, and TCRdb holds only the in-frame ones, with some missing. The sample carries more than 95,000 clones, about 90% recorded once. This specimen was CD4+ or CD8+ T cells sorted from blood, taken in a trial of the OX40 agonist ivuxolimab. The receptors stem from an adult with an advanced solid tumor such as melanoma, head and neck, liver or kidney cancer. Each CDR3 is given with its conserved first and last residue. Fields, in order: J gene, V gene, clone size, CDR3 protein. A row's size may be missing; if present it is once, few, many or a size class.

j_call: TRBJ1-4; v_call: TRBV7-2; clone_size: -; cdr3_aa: CASSLEGYNEKLFF
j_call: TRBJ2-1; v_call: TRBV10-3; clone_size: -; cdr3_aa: CATEPPIADPNLNEQFF
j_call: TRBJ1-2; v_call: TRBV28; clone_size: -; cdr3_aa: CASSLSQAAGYTF
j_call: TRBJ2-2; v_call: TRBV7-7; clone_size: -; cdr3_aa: CATSGGANTGELFF
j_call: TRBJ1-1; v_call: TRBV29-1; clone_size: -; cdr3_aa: CSVEDLFDRVPFF
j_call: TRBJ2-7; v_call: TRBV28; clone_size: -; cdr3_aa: CASSLAGARGEQYF
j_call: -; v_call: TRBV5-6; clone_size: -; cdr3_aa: CASRRTSVYEQYF
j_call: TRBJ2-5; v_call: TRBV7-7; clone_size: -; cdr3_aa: CASSLGQGGYQETQYF
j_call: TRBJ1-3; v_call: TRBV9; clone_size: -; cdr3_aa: CASSVAGTFGNTIYF
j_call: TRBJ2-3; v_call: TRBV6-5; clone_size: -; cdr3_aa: CASRRGTDTQYF
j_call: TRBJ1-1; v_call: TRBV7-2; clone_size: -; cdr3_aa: CASSLGGGLNTEAFF
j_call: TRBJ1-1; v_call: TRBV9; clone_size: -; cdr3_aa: CASSVSREGTEAFF
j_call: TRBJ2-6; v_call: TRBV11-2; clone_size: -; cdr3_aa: CASSWGRARANVLTF
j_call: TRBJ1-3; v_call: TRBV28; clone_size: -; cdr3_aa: CASRSWNDRAGNTIYF
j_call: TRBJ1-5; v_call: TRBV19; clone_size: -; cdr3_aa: CASSMREGTQPQHF
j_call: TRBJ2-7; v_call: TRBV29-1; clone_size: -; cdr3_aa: CSVDTGKGEQYF
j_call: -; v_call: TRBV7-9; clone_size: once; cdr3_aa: CASSEGYEQYF
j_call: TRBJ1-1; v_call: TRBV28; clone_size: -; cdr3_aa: CASSLAGNTEAFF
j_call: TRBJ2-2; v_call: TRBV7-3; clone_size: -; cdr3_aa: CASSLFPGGVDTGELFF
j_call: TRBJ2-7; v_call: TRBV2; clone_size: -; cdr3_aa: CASSAVGGIKNEQYF
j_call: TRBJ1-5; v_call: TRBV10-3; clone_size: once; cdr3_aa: CAISEDGPSNQPQHF
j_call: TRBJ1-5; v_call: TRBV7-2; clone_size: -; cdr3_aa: CASSLVDRHNQPQHF
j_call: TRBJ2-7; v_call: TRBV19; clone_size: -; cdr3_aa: CASSALLAGLVEQYF
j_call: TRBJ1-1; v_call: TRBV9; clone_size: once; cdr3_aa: CASSSGRQPNTEAFF
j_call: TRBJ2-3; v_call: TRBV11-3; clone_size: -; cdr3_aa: CASSPGVVSSTDTQYF
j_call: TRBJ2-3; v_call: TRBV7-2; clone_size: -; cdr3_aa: CASTLSGSSADTQYF
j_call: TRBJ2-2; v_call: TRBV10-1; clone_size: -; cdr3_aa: CASRNTGELFF
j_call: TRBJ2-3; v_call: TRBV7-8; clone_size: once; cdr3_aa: CASSSLGGGYTDTQYF
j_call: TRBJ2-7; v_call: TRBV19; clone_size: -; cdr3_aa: CASSPGTIEQYF
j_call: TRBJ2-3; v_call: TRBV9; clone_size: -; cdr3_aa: CASSVVSRGTDTQYF
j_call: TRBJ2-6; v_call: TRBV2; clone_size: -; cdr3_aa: CASSGGPSGSGANVLTF
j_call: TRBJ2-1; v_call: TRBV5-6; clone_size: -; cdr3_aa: CASSPVVLGVVNEQFF
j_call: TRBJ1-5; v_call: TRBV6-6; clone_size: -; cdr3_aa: CASSYSGFNQPQHF
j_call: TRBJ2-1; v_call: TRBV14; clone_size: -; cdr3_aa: CASSRGRNNNEQFF
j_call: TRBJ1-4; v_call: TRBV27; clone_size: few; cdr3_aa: CASSPSGNEKLFF
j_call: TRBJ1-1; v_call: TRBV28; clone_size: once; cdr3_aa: CASSTPDRAGTEAFF
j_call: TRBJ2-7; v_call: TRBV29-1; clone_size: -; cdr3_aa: CSADQGSEQYF
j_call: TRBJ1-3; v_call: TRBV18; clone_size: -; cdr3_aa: CASSLVLNPPGNTIYF
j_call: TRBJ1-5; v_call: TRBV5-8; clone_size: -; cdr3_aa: CASSLTGLQHF
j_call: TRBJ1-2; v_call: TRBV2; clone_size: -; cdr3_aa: CATRGDTGDYGYTF
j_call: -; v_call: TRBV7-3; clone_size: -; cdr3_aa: CASSRYRGYEQYF
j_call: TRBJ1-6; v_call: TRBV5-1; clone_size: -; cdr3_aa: CASSLFNEDSPLHF
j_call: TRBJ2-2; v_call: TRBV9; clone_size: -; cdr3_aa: CASSVVGGLAGALFF